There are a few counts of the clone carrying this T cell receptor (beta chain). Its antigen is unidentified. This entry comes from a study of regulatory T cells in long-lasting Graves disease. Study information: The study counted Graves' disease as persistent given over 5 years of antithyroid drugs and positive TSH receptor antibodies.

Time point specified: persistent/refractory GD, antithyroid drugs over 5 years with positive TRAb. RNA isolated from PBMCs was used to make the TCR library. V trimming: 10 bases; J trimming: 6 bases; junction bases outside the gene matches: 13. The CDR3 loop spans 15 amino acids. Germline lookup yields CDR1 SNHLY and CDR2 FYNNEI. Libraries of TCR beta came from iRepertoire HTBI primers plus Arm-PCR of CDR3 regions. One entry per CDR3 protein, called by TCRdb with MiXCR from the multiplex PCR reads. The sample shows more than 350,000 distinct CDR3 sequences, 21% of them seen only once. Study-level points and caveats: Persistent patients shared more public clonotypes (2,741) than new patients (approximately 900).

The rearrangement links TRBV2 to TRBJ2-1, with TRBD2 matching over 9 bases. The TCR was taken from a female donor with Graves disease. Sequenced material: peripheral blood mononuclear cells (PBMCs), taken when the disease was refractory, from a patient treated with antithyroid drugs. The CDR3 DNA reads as TGTGCCACCCGAGGGGCTAGCGGGGCCTTCAATGAGCAGTTCTTC. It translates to CATRGASGAFNEQFF.